This is a list of T cell receptor beta chains from one sample in a study of blood T cell repertoires in COVID-19. Using immunoSEQ multiplex PCR, the repertoire was profiled, and TCRdb retains in-frame clones only, with some absent. The sample has under 75,000 clones, around 80% seen once. Sequenced material: peripheral blood. The receptors come from a man aged 80 or over with acute or convalescent COVID-19. Both conserved end residues are part of each CDR3. The order of the fields is clone size, V gene, J gene, CDR3 protein. Clone size is not always given. Where it is, it says once, few, many or a class for expanded clones.

>-|TRBV5-6|TRBJ1-6
CASSSDSSYNSPLHF
>-|TRBV7-3|TRBJ2-5
CASSLGHHQETQYF
>-|TRBV18|TRBJ1-5
CASSPPEGGNQPQHF
>-|TRBV19|TRBJ2-3
CASSISRQSTDTQYF
>-|TRBV5-6|TRBJ2-7
CASSLGFQRDEAEQYF
>-|TRBV7-2|TRBJ2-4
CASSLQTGADIQYF
>-|TRBV5-1|TRBJ2-1
CASSLTESSYNEQFF
>-|TRBV7-3|TRBJ1-1
CASSLDRVTEAFF
>-|TRBV27|TRBJ2-7
CASSGNRVSYEQYF
>few|TRBV5-6|TRBJ2-7
CASSETVLAGGPVYEQYF
>-|TRBV4-3|TRBJ2-5
CASSQGSSSAVGETQYF
>once|TRBV5-1|TRBJ2-3
CASRSSGSTDTQYF
>once|TRBV18|TRBJ2-3
CASSRGTLPLWWTDTQYF
>-|TRBV2|TRBJ1-4
CASSEAVPLVAGPPGKLFF
>-|TRBV9|TRBJ2-3
CVRDSARTQYF
>-|TRBV2|TRBJ2-2
CASSEPGANTGELFF
>-|TRBV12-3/TRBV12-4|TRBJ2-5
CASSGLAVTQYF
>-|TRBV9|TRBJ2-2
CASSVSMTSGNTGELFF
>-|TRBV5-6|TRBJ1-6
CASSPISTGSGNSPLHF
>-|TRBV11-2|TRBJ2-7
CASSLNRDPSYEQYF
>-|TRBV2|TRBJ2-3
CASILRTSGTDTQYF
>-|TRBV5-1|TRBJ1-3
CASSPYAAGNTIYF
>-|TRBV6-2/TRBV6-3|TRBJ2-6
CASSDIGANVLTF
>-|TRBV7-2|TRBJ2-7
CASSLTGGESEQYF
>few|TRBV7-9|TRBJ2-7
CASSYVSGSSYEQYF
>once|TRBV4-1|TRBJ1-3
CASSLPPLGTPSGNTIYF
>-|TRBV6-2/TRBV6-3|TRBJ2-1
CASSSLGLAGRGEQFF
>-|TRBV7-3|TRBJ2-3
CASSQGGLAGFYTQYF
>-|TRBV29-1|TRBJ1-5
CSASTGGNQPQHF
>-|TRBV24-1|TRBJ2-1
CATSDPTRGVKSYNEQFF
>-|TRBV4-3|TRBJ1-6
CASSQASLRGAYNSPLHF
>-|TRBV3-1/TRBV3-2|TRBJ1-2
CASSQQTGSNGYTF
>-|TRBV6-5|TRBJ1-6
CASSYDRGIDNSPLHF
>-|TRBV29-1|TRBJ2-1
CSVEVGWTSGSRNEQFF
>-|TRBV7-9|TRBJ2-2
CASSWPGTGPNTGELFF
>-|TRBV28|TRBJ1-5
CASSWGPPSSQPQHF
>-|TRBV7-2|TRBJ2-3
CASGRDTSTDTQYF
>-|TRBV7-2|TRBJ2-7
CASSLGQGLFYEQYF
>-|TRBV5-4|TRBJ2-3
CASSVSRGWVGGTQYF
>-|TRBV7-2|TRBJ1-2
CASTLRGNYGYTF
>-|TRBV28|TRBJ2-2
CASSFNPGQGDTGELFF
>-|TRBV5-1|TRBJ2-3
CASSLERGGTDTQYF
>-|TRBV2|TRBJ2-3
CATKPAASTDTQYF
>-|TRBV7-8|TRBJ2-2
CASSTRSPFGELFF
>-|TRBV7-9|TRBJ2-1
CASSLDLAGDHNEQFF
>-|TRBV19|TRBJ1-5
CASSPTATRLSRNQPQHF
>-|TRBV19|TRBJ1-6
CASSPRTGEPNSPLHF
>-|TRBV12-3/TRBV12-4|TRBJ1-4
CASSFGGPEKLFF
>once|TRBV5-6|TRBJ2-7
CASTLQGPGREQYF
>-|TRBV5-1|TRBJ2-3
CASSGTSVSSTDTQYF
>-|TRBV30|TRBJ1-6
CAWGQSNSPLHF
>-|TRBV11-2|TRBJ2-7
CASSLAGYEQYF
>-|TRBV28|TRBJ2-7
CASRTSSGTYEQYF
>-|TRBV11-3|TRBJ2-7
CASSPDSLRNEQYF
>once|TRBV15|TRBJ1-5
CATSRPTGVNQPQHF
>-|TRBV15|TRBJ2-3
CATSREGAASTDTQYF